This T cell receptor (beta chain) was captured in a study of CD8 T cells in ankylosing spondylitis. The CDR3 has 12 residues. Germline V gene data show CDR1 as LNHNV and CDR2 as YYDKDF (reference sequence). The V end was cut by 3 bases, the J end by 4 bases, with 7 bases between. TCRdb independently ran MiXCR on the 5' RACE reads; one entry per CDR3 protein. The sample shows more than 500,000 distinct CDR3 sequences, approximately 5% of them seen only once. Study results and limitations: Among TCR beta sequences, a motif of several highly homologous variants appeared characteristic of ankylosing spondylitis blood.

This clonotype was seen many times. Its specificity is not known. The receptor was derived from a male donor with ankylosing spondylitis. The chain has TRBV15 and TRBJ2-7, with TRBD1 as a possible D gene (5 bases). The specimen was blood, either unsorted or a sorted T cell fraction (not recorded which). The DNA of the CDR3 is TGTGCCACCAGCAGCAACAGGTACGAGCAGTACTTC. Protein sequence: CATSSNRYEQYF.